One and the same sample provided the 22 T cell receptor beta chains below, sequenced in a study of regulatory dendritic cells for organ transplantation. Assay: immunoSEQ multiplex PCR; the TCRdb copy retains only in-frame clones and omits some. The table records about 20,000 clones, 70% to 90% of them present only once. Their recognized antigens are unknown. CFSE-labeled sorted T cells met regulatory or mature dendritic cells for more than four days. The material sequenced was naive CD4+ T cells from blood cultured with regulatory dendritic cells. Subset of the sample: CD45RA+ naive T cells. The receptors shown here come from a human donor in good health.

The chain combines TRBV30 with TRBJ1-5, with D possibly being TRBD1 (5 bases). Per germline, CDR1 GTSNPN and CDR2 SVGIG (reference sequence). This CDR3 is 14 amino acids long. Trimming shortened V by 5 bases and J by 0 bases, and 11 bases separated the two germline ends. The CDR3 sequence is CAWEQDYSNQPQHF. The CDR3 region has the DNA TGTGCCTGGGAACAGGATTATAGCAATCAGCCCCAGCATTTT. The full variable domain, rest sourced from reference TRBV30 and TRBJ1-5, is SQTIHQWPATLVQPVGSPLSLECTVEGTSNPNLYWYRQAAGRGLQLLFYSVGIGQISSEVPQNLSASRPQDRQFILSSKKLLLSDSGFYLCAWEQDYSNQPQHFGDGTRLSIL.

The chain links TRBV18 to TRBJ2-3; 7 bases line up with TRBD2. Trimming at V came to 0 bases and at J to 3 bases, leaving 6 bases not matched to a gene. Per the germline V gene, CDR1 is KGHSH and CDR2 is LQKENI. The length of the CDR3 is 16 residues. In DNA, the CDR3 is TGTGCCAGCTCACCACCAGCGCGGGAGATAACAGATACGCAGTATTTT. This gives the protein CASSPPAREITDTQYF.

The J gene is TRBJ2-7, the V gene TRBV13, with D perhaps assigned TRBD1 or TRBD2 (6 bases each). Germline lookup yields CDR1 PRHDT and CDR2 FYEKMQ (reference sequence). The CDR3 runs to 12 residues. Trimming removed 3 bases from V and 6 bases from J, with 9 bases in between. The CDR3 DNA reads TGTGCCAGCAGCTTCGGGGGCGGCGAGCAGTACTTC. Translating gives CASSFGGGEQYF.

The rearrangement links TRBV11-1 to TRBJ2-5; D remains unclear. The germline CDR1 and CDR2 sequences are SGHAT and FQDESV (reference sequence). CDR3 size: 13 residues. V was trimmed by 2 bases and J by 3 bases, leaving 7 bases between them. CDR3 DNA sequence: TGTGCCAGCAGCTTACGACTGGAAGAGACCCAGTACTTC. Amino acid sequence: CASSLRLEETQYF.

The genes are TRBV6-1 and TRBJ1-4; tentatively, D is TRBD1 (6 bases). Trimming stripped 3 bases from V and 7 bases from J, with 21 bases between. This CDR3 spans 17 amino acids. Germline V gene data show CDR1 as MNHNS and CDR2 as SASEGT. DNA for the CDR3: TGTGCCAGCAGTGATCCGCGGGGGCGGGTCGATCGTGAAAAACTGTTTTTT. Protein sequence: CASSDPRGRVDREKLFF.

The J gene is TRBJ2-7, the V gene TRBV6-6, with D possibly being TRBD2 (6 bases). V dropped 0 bases and J dropped 5 bases, with 14 bases sitting between them. Germline values: CDR1 MNHNY, CDR2 SVGAGI (reference sequence). The CDR3 loop spans 15 amino acids. The CDR3: CASSYSGAGGDEQYF. Written as DNA, the CDR3 is TGTGCCAGCAGTTACTCCGGGGCCGGAGGGGACGAGCAGTACTTC.

This rearrangement joins TRBV30 to TRBJ1-6; D is unresolved. Germline V lookup: CDR1 GTSNPN, CDR2 SVGIG (reference sequence). The CDR3 length is 13 residues. V was cut by 0 bases and J by 9 bases, with 9 bases left in between. The CDR3 bases are TGTGCCTGGAGTGTGGATGGTCGTTCACCCCTCCACTTT. Protein product: CAWSVDGRSPLHF.

This clone was detected once. The genes are TRBV28 and TRBJ2-4, with TRBD1 matching 9 bases. The germline CDR1 and CDR2 sequences are MDHEN and SYDVKM. The CDR3 has 20 residues. The ends lost 3 bases at V and 3 bases at J; junction bases unmatched: 18. CDR3 loop: CASSFGLWTGVYSGKNIQYF. CDR3 in DNA: TGTGCCAGCAGTTTCGGTCTGTGGACAGGGGTATATTCGGGCAAAAACATTCAGTACTTC. The whole variable domain, remainder taken from reference TRBV28 and TRBJ2-4, is DVKVTQSSRYLVKRTGEKVFLECVQDMDHENMFWYRQDPGLGLRLIYFSYDVKMKEKGDIPEGYSVSREKKERFSLILESASTNQTSMYLCASSFGLWTGVYSGKNIQYFGAGTRLSVL.

CDR3 coding DNA: TGTGCCAGCAGGGACTTAGGCGAGCAGTACTTC. It is translated as CASRDLGEQYF. The gene calls are TRBV6-5 and TRBJ2-7; D perhaps matches TRBD2 (5 bases). V was trimmed by 6 bases and J by 6 bases, leaving 9 bases between them. Germline CDR1 is MNHEY and CDR2 is SVGAGI. This CDR3 spans 11 amino acids.

This rearrangement joins TRBV9 to TRBJ1-1; D is perhaps TRBD1 (5 bases). Trimming left V 3 bases short and J 12 bases short, with 18 bases between. The germline gives CDR1 SGDLS, CDR2 YYNGEE. The CDR3 has 13 residues. The CDR3 DNA follows: TGTGCCAGCAGCGCGGGGCCCGGTGGTTCGTCTTTCTTT. Its protein product is CASSAGPGGSSFF.

The rearrangement joins TRBV27 to TRBJ1-2; tentative D call: TRBD1 (6 bases). With 7 bases removed from V and 2 bases from J, the gap between germline ends came to 20 bases. Germline assignment: CDR1 MNHEY and CDR2 SMNVEV (reference sequence). The CDR3 is made up of 16 amino acids. The chain's CDR3 is CASNPQGWGPNYGYTF. In DNA form, the CDR3 reads TGTGCCAGCAATCCGCAAGGATGGGGGCCGAACTATGGCTACACCTTC.

The rearrangement links TRBV2 to TRBJ2-4, with 7 nucleotides matching TRBD1. V dropped 7 bases and J dropped 0; count of bases not matched to a gene: 9. Per germline, CDR1 SNHLY and CDR2 FYNNEI. The CDR3 contains 16 residues. The chain's CDR3 is CASTTGARLAKNIQYF. In nucleotides, the CDR3 is TGTGCCAGCACCACAGGGGCCCGCCTAGCCAAAAACATTCAGTACTTC.

The chain has TRBV20-1 and TRBJ2-5; D remains unclear. Per the germline V gene, CDR1 is DFQATT and CDR2 is SNEGSKA (reference sequence). This CDR3 region has 10 residues. V lost 0 bases and J 4 bases, leaving 0 bases between the germline ends. The CDR3, as DNA: TGCAGTGCTAGAGAAGAGACCCAGTACTTC. This sequence encodes CSAREETQYF.

The rearrangement uses TRBV20-1 and TRBJ2-3; no firm D call. The germline gives CDR1 DFQATT, CDR2 SNEGSKA (reference sequence). The CDR3 is made up of 10 amino acids. V dropped 6 bases and J dropped 6 bases, with 7 bases sitting between them. This chain's CDR3 is CSAQDDTQYF. The CDR3 DNA reads as TGCAGTGCCCAAGACGATACGCAGTATTTT.

The chain employs TRBV19 and TRBJ2-7, with 8 bases that match TRBD2. Germline CDR1 reads LNHDA; CDR2 reads SQIVND (reference sequence). With V trimmed by 5 bases and J by 1 base, 7 bases remained unmatched. CDR3 length: 15 amino acids. As DNA, the CDR3 is TGTGCCAGTAGTGTAACCGGGACTAGTTCCTACGAGCAGTACTTC. It translates to CASSVTGTSSYEQYF.

The CDR3 region has the DNA TGCGCCAGCAGCCTCGAGGACAGGGATTACGAGCAGTACTTC. Its translation is CASSLEDRDYEQYF. The V gene is TRBV4-3, the J gene TRBJ2-7; the match to TRBD1 covers 8 bases. The CDR3 length is 14 residues. Germline CDR1 LGHNA, CDR2 YSLEER. With V trimmed by 4 bases and J by 4 bases, 6 bases remained unmatched.

The chain recombines TRBV20-1 with TRBJ2-1; D is ambiguous. Trimming removed 7 bases at V and 4 bases at J, with 8 bases between. Germline V gene data show CDR1 as DFQATT and CDR2 as SNEGSKA (reference sequence). The CDR3 is 11 amino acids. This chain's CDR3 is CSGRLYNEQFF. DNA of the CDR3: TGCAGTGGACGGCTATACAATGAGCAGTTCTTC.

The chain joins TRBV7-3 to TRBJ2-2; TRBD1 or TRBD2 may be the D gene (6 bases each). The ends were cut back, 5 bases at V and 1 base at J, with 23 bases in the middle. This CDR3 has 19 residues. The germline gives CDR1 SGHTA, CDR2 FQGTGA. CDR3 DNA: TGTGCCAGCAGCCCCCGGGCCTTTGGGGGGCGCCGGAACACCGGGGAGCTGTTTTTT. Protein: CASSPRAFGGRRNTGELFF.

J is TRBJ2-3 and V is TRBV19; TRBD2 matches 8 bases. The germline V gene has CDR1 LNHDA and CDR2 SQIVND (reference sequence). This CDR3 comprises 16 residues. Trimming removed 1 base from V and 1 base from J; junction bases left unmatched: 4. The CDR3 loop reads CASSIGNSGGTDTQYF. CDR3 bases: TGTGCCAGTAGTATAGGCAATAGCGGGGGCACAGATACGCAGTATTTT.

The chain carries TRBV4-3 and TRBJ1-2; D is unclear. Per germline, CDR1 LGHNA and CDR2 YSLEER. The V end was cut by 0 bases, the J end by 4 bases, with 12 bases between. The CDR3 runs to 15 residues. The CDR3, as DNA: TGCGCCAGCAGCCAAGAGATAGTCAGGATCTATGGCTACACCTTC. Its protein product is CASSQEIVRIYGYTF.

This clone appeared once. The V gene is TRBV27, the J gene TRBJ2-7; D is uncertain. Between the trimmed V and J ends, which lost 0 bases and 2 bases, there was a span of 11 bases. Germline V CDR1 and CDR2: MNHEY, SMNVEV (reference sequence). CDR3 length: 15 residues. The CDR3 bases are TGTGCCAGCAGTTTATCTCGTGCTGTTCCCTACGAGCAGTACTTC. This encodes CASSLSRAVPYEQYF.

CDR3 nucleotides: TGCGCCAGCAGCCAAGAAGAGATAACCCGGGGGCGACCCTACGAGCAGTACTTC. Residues: CASSQEEITRGRPYEQYF. The V call is TRBV4-1, the J call TRBJ2-7; either TRBD1 or TRBD2 may fit D (6 bases each). Germline CDR1 reads MGHRA; CDR2 reads YSYEKL. V lost 0 bases and J lost 2, with 20 bases in between. The CDR3 is 18 residues long.